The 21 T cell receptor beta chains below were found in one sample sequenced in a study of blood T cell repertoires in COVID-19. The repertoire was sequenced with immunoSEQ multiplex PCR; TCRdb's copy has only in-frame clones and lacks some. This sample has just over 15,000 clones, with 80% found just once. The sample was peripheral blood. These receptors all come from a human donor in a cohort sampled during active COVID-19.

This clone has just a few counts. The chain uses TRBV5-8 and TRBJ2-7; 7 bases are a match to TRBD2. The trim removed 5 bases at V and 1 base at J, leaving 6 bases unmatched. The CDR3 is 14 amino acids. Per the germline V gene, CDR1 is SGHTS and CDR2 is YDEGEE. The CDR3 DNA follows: TGTGCCAGCAGGACAAGCGGGACTTCCTACGAGCAGTACTTC. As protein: CASRTSGTSYEQYF. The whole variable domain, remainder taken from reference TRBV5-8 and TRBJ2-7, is EAGVTQSPTHLIKTRGQQATLRCSPISGHTSVYWYQQALGLGLQFLLWYDEGEERNRGNFPPRFSGRQFPNYSSELNVNALELEDSALYLCASRTSGTSYEQYFGPGTRLTVT.

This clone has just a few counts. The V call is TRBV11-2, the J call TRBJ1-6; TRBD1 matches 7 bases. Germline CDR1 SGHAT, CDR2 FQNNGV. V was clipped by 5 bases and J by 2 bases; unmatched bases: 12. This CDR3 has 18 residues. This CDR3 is CASSRETGFVTYNSPLHF. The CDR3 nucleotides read TGTGCCAGCAGCCGTGAGACAGGGTTTGTCACCTATAATTCACCCCTCCACTTT.

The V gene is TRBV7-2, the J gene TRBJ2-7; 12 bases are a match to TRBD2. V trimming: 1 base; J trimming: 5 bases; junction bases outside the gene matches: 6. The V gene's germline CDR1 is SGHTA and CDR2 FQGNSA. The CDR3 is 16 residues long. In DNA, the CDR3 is TGTGCCAGCAGCTTAGGAGCCCTAGCGGGAGGGCACGAGCAGTACTTC. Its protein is CASSLGALAGGHEQYF.

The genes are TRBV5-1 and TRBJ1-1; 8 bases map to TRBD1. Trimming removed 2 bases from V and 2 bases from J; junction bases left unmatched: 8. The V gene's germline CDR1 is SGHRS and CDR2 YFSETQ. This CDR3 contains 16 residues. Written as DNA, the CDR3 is TGCGCCAGCAGCTTAGACAGGGGAATAAGCAACACTGAAGCTTTCTTT. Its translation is CASSLDRGISNTEAFF.

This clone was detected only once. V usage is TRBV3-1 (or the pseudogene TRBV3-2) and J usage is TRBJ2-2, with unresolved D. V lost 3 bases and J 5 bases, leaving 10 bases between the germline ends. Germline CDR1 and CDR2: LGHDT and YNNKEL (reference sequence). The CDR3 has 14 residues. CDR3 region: CASSQVAGTGELFF. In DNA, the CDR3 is TGTGCCAGCAGCCAGGTTGCAGGTACCGGGGAGCTGTTTTTT.

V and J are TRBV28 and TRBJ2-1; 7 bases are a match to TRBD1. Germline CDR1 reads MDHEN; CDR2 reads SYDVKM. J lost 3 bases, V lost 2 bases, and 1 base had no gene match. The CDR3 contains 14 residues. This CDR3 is CASSLRDSYNEQFF. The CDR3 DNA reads TGTGCCAGCAGTTTACGGGACAGCTACAATGAGCAGTTCTTC.

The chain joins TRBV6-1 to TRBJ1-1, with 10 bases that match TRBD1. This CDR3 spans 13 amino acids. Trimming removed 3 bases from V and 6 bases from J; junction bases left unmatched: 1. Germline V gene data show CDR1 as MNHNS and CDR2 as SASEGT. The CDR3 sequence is CASSEGQGSEAFF. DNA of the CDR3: TGTGCCAGCAGTGAGGGACAGGGGTCTGAAGCTTTCTTT.

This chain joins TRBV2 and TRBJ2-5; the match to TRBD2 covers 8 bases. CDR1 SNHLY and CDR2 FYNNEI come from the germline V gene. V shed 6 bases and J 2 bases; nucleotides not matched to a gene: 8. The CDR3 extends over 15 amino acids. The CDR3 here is CASSRLARLQETQYF. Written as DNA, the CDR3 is TGTGCCAGCAGCAGACTAGCGCGATTACAAGAGACCCAGTACTTC.

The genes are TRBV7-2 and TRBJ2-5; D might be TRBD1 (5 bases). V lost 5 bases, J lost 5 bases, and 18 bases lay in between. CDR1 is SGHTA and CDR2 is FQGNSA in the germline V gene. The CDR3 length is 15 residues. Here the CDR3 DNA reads TGTGCCAGCAGCCAGGTCCCCAGGGCCCGGGAGACCCAGTACTTC. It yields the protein CASSQVPRARETQYF.

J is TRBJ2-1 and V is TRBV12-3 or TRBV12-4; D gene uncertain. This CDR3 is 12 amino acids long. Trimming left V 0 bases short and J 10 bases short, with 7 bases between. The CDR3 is CASSLAHPEQFF. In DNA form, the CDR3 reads TGTGCCAGCAGTTTAGCTCATCCCGAGCAGTTCTTC.

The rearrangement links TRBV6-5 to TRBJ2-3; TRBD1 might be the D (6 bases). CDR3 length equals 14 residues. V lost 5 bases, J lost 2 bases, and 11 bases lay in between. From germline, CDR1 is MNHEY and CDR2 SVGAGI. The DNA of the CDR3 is TGTGCCAGCAGTCCAGACAGGCTCACAGATACGCAGTATTTT. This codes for CASSPDRLTDTQYF.

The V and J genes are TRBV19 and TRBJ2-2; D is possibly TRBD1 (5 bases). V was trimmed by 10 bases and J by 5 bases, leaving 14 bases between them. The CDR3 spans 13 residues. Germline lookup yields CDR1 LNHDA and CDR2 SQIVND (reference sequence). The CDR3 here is CATRTSGTGELFF. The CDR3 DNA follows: TGTGCCACTAGGACATCTGGTACCGGGGAGCTGTTTTTT. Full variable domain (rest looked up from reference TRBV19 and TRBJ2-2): DGGITQSPKYLFRKEGQNVTLSCEQNLNHDAMYWYRQDPGQGLRLIYYSQIVNDFQKGDIAEGYSVSREKKESFPLTVTSAQKNPTAFYLCATRTSGTGELFFGEGSRLTVL.

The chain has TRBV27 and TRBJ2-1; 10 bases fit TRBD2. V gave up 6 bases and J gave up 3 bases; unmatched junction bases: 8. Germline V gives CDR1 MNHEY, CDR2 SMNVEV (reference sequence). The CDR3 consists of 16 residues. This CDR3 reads CASRRRAGGLYNEQFF. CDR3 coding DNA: TGTGCCAGCAGACGAAGAGCGGGGGGGCTCTACAATGAGCAGTTCTTC.

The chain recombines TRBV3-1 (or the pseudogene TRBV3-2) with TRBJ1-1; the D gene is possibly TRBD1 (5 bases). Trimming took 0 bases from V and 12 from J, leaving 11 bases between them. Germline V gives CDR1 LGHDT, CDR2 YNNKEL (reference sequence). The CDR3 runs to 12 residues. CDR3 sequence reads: CASSQERRAPFF. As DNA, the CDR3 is TGTGCCAGCAGCCAAGAGCGCAGGGCACCTTTCTTT.

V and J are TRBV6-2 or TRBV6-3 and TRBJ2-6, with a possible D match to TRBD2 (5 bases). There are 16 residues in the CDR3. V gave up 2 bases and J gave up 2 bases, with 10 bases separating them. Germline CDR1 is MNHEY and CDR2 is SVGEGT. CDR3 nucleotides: TGTGCCAGCAGTTACGGACTTTTAGCTGGGGCCAACGTCCTGACTTTC. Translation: CASSYGLLAGANVLTF.

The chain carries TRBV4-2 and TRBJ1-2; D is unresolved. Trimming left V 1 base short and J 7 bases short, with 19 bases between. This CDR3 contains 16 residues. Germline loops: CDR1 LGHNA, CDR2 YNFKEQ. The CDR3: CASSQGEGGVTTGYTF. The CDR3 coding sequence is TGTGCCAGCAGCCAAGGGGAAGGAGGAGTTACGACTGGCTACACCTTC.

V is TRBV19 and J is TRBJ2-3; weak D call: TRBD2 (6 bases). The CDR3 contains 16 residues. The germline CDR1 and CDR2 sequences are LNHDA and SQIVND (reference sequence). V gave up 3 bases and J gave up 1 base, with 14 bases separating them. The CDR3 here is CASSMSRGGRTDTQYF. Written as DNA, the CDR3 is TGTGCCAGTAGTATGTCCCGGGGAGGACGCACAGATACGCAGTATTTT.

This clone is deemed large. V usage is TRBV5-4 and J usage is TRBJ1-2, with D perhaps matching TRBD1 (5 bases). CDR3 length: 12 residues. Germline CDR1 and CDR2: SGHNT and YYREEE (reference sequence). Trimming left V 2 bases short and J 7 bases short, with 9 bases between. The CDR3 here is CASSFDSGGYTF. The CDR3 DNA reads TGTGCCAGCAGCTTCGACAGTGGTGGCTACACCTTC.

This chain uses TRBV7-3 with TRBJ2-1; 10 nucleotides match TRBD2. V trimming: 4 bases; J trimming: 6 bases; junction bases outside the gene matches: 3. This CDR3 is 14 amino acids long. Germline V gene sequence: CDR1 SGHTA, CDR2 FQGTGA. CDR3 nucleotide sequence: TGTGCCAGCAGCTCCGGGACTAGCGCCAATGAGCAGTTCTTC. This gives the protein CASSSGTSANEQFF.

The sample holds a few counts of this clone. CDR3 sequence (DNA): TGTGCCATCAGTGACGGACAGACTAATTCACCCCTCCACTTT. It specifies CAISDGQTNSPLHF. The chain joins TRBV10-3 to TRBJ1-6; possibly TRBD1 for D (6 bases). V dropped 3 bases and J dropped 6 bases, with 9 bases sitting between them. This CDR3 region has 14 residues. From germline, CDR1 is ENHRY and CDR2 SYGVKD.

The CDR3 bases are TGTGCCAGCAGAGACTCTAGCGGGGGGGTCTACGAGCAGTACTTC. Protein product: CASRDSSGGVYEQYF. V is TRBV6-6 and J is TRBJ2-7; 12 nucleotides match TRBD2. CDR3 length: 15 amino acids. CDR1 and CDR2 (germline): MNHNY, SVGAGI (reference sequence). Trimming took 6 bases from V and 3 from J; bases not matched to a gene: 6.